This TCR beta chain was found in a study of blood T cell repertoires in COVID-19 (dated by TCRdb to between 2020 and 2021). Notes on the research overall: The collaborator samples originated in the United States, Italy and Spain and spanned the acute and convalescent phases of COVID-19. The material from the prospective study consisted of cDNA or gDNA derived from T cells, B-cell-depleted T cells, or PBMCs. The dataset comprised deeply sampled blood TCRbeta repertoires from subjects exposed to, actively infected with, or recovered from COVID-19. The repertoires were made available in a free public database intended to serve as a resource for research on the immune response to SARS-CoV-2. The samples were drawn from two sources: the first 160 participants of the ongoing ImmuneRACE study, and fewer than 1,500 subjects contributed by 6 global collaborators. The sample metadata nearly always contained a de-identified subject ID, COVID-19 status, age in years and sex. Where available, HLA class I and class II types were obtained from metadata supplied by the sample provider rather than from assay-based typing. General findings and caveats noted by the study authors: How much clinical and demographic metadata was included differed by source and by participant, and the metadata was provided uncurated.

Trimming leaves V shorter by 5 bases and J shorter by 5 bases, with the junction holding 6 bases beyond the gene matches. The CDR3 sequence holds 14 residues, the cysteine and phenylalanine included. Just CDR3 DNA is preserved here, 42 bases in frame from base 1. Sequences MNHEY (CDR1) and SVGAGI (CDR2) are obtained from the germline V gene. Each collaborating institution followed its own protocols to collect whole blood in K2EDTA tubes. Collaborator samples were shipped for TCRbeta analysis as frozen whole blood, isolated PBMCs, or DNA extracted from either sample type. This clone was picked up one time. It lacks a known antigen. Per-base quality was not reported, and no clone a single base away is much larger than it. The immunoSEQ Assay, a bias-controlled multiplex PCR, was used to amplify TCRbeta CDR3 regions from genomic DNA. In the source study's methods: The number of nucleated cells in each sample was estimated from the amplification of reference gene primers within the assay. To quantify the absolute abundance of each unique TCRbeta CDR3 rearrangement, sequence reads were collapsed and filtered. For each sample, productive Simpson clonality was calculated as the square root of Simpson's diversity index across productive rearrangements. TCRdb's version of the immuneACCESS table is confined to in-frame rearrangements and falls short of the full clone set. An unresolved V gene accounts for under half of the shortfall where checked; the remainder is of unknown origin. That table is the source of V, J and clone size, and D and trimming were worked out from the DNA. This sample has about 310,000 clones in its table, and over 75% of those were observed once. 1% of the sample belongs to the ten largest clones.

The sequencing input was peripheral blood. This receptor chain uses TRBV6-5 and TRBJ2-3; 8 nucleotides in the junction match TRBD1. This receptor was obtained from a man aged 45-65 years with active or convalescent COVID-19. The CDR3 protein: CASSNRGRIDTQYF. The bases are TGTGCCAGCAGTAACAGGGGGAGGATAGATACGCAGTATTTT.